This entry lists 10 T cell receptor beta chains sequenced from one sample in a study of T cells after yellow fever vaccination. A single record per CDR3 protein comes from TCRdb applying MiXCR to the 5' RACE reads. This table has 450,000 to 600,000 distinct CDR3 sequences, around a sixth appearing once. The material sequenced was PBMCs, taken less than 6 days after the first yellow fever vaccination. The origin of the receptors is a man aged 18 to 30 who received the YFV17D yellow fever vaccine.

V and J are TRBV10-3 and TRBJ1-2; 9 bases are a match to TRBD1. The CDR3 spans 14 residues. The V gene's germline CDR1 is ENHRY and CDR2 SYGVKD. V lost 6 bases and J lost 1; bases outside the gene matches: 3. CDR3 in DNA: TGTGCCATCAGGCGACAGGGGGATAACTATGGCTACACCTTC. Its protein product is CAIRRQGDNYGYTF.

J is TRBJ2-7 and V is TRBV5-6; possible D gene TRBD1, 6 bases. V was cut by 8 bases and J by 3 bases, with 15 bases left in between. CDR1 SGHDT and CDR2 YYEEEE come from the germline V gene. The CDR3 is 13 amino acids. DNA of the CDR3: TGTGCCAGGGGCCTCCGGGACAACTACGAGCAGTACTTC. Translation gives CARGLRDNYEQYF. Full variable domain (outside the CDR3, taken from reference TRBV5-6 and TRBJ2-7): DAGVTQSPTHLIKTRGQQVTLRCSPKSGHDTVSWYQQALGQGPQFIFQYYEEEERQRGNFPDRFSGHQFPNYSSELNVNALLLGDSALYLCARGLRDNYEQYFGPGTRLTVT.

This clonotype was observed a few times. The V and J genes are TRBV6-1 and TRBJ1-1; tentatively, D is TRBD1 (5 bases). V was cut by 5 bases and J by 2 bases, with 12 bases left in between. The germline V gene encodes CDR1 MNHNS and CDR2 SASEGT. The CDR3 has 14 amino acids. CDR3 region: CASSRRGGNTEAFF. Written as DNA, the CDR3 is TGTGCCAGCAGTCGGCGGGGGGGAAACACTGAAGCTTTCTTT.

This chain joins TRBV4-1 and TRBJ2-5; the D call may be TRBD1 or TRBD2 (5 bases each). The V end was cut by 5 bases, the J end by 3 bases, with 10 bases between. Germline V gives CDR1 MGHRA, CDR2 YSYEKL. CDR3 length: 13 residues. Here the CDR3 DNA reads TGCGCCAGCAGCTTCGTGGGGGAAGAGACCCAGTACTTC. Translated: CASSFVGEETQYF.

This clonotype was seen only a few times. The rearrangement joins TRBV4-1 to TRBJ2-2; the match to TRBD1 covers 7 bases. Germline V gene data show CDR1 as MGHRA and CDR2 as YSYEKL. This CDR3 is built from 17 residues. J was trimmed by 2 bases and V by 4 bases; bases with no gene match: 10. The CDR3 sequence is CASSPRTGQANTGELFF. CDR3 DNA: TGCGCCAGCAGCCCTCGTACCGGACAGGCTAACACCGGGGAGCTGTTTTTT.

The chain employs TRBV28 and TRBJ1-1; TRBD1 might be the D (5 bases). V was shortened by 3 bases and J by 8 bases, with 22 bases between the two germline ends. From germline, CDR1 is MDHEN and CDR2 SYDVKM. The CDR3 has 16 residues. The CDR3 loop is CASSFVGMTADGEAFF. The CDR3, as DNA: TGTGCCAGCAGTTTCGTGGGGATGACAGCTGACGGGGAAGCTTTCTTT.

The sample holds a few counts of this clonotype. The J gene is TRBJ1-2, the V gene TRBV12-3 or TRBV12-4; D is perhaps TRBD1 (6 bases). V lost 7 bases and J 8 bases, leaving 14 bases between the germline ends. The CDR3 length is 12 residues. The CDR3 reads CASNSRGLGYTF. In DNA, the CDR3 is TGTGCCAGCAATTCCAGGGGATTGGGCTACACCTTC.

This chain links TRBV4-1 with TRBJ2-1; TRBD1 is a possible D gene (6 bases). Germline values: CDR1 MGHRA, CDR2 YSYEKL. V gave up 6 bases and J gave up 4 bases, with 16 bases separating them. The CDR3 sequence is 15 residues long. The CDR3 nucleotides read TGCGCCAGCAGTCCCGGACAGTTTGAATACAATGAGCAGTTCTTC. The encoded protein is CASSPGQFEYNEQFF.

As regards this clonotype: Being one base from a much bigger clone, this may be a read error. V and J are TRBV6-5 and TRBJ2-6; unclear D gene. Germline V gives CDR1 MNHEY, CDR2 SVGAGI. This CDR3 comprises 15 residues. Trimming cost V 2 bases and J 0 bases, with 5 bases left between them. This CDR3 is CASSYVGSGANVLTF. The CDR3 DNA reads as TGTGCCAGCAGTTACGTCGGCTCTGGGGCCAACGTCCTGACTTTC.

This clonotype has only a few counts. The V call is TRBV4-1, the J call TRBJ2-7, with a possible D match to TRBD1 (5 bases). Trimming pared 4 bases from V and 6 bases from J, leaving 16 bases between. The CDR3 sequence is 14 residues long. Germline CDR1 reads MGHRA; CDR2 reads YSYEKL. The CDR3 DNA is TGCGCCAGCAGCCTACAGGTTAACCCCGCCGAGCAGTACTTC. Translation: CASSLQVNPAEQYF.